This entry lists 10 T cell receptor beta chains sequenced from one sample in a study of spatial heterogeneity in lung cancer. Each CDR3 protein is one row after TCRdb ran MiXCR on the 5' RACE reads. The sample has about 70,000 distinct CDR3 sequences; 7.5% to 10% are singletons. The time point here: blood at routine non-recurrence follow-up after resection. Specimen: PBMCs, collected at follow-up. Receptor source: a female donor with early-stage non-small cell lung cancer.

This clonotype was observed many times. The chain joins TRBV28 to TRBJ2-7; tentative D call: TRBD2 (5 bases). Germline CDR1 reads MDHEN; CDR2 reads SYDVKM. This CDR3 spans 11 amino acids. The germline V and J ends were trimmed by 10 bases and 5 bases, with 12 bases remaining between them. The CDR3 loop reads CATVRGHEQYF. The CDR3 DNA sequence: TGTGCCACCGTCAGAGGGCACGAGCAGTACTTC.

The rearrangement links TRBV12-3 or TRBV12-4 to TRBJ1-1; D perhaps matches TRBD1 (6 bases). The CDR3 contains 14 residues. V lost 2 bases, J lost 3 bases, and 10 bases lay in between. The CDR3 nucleotides are TGTGCCAGCAGTTTAACCGGGGGCGACACTGAAGCTTTCTTT. Amino acid sequence: CASSLTGGDTEAFF.

About this clonotype itself: One end of the junction does not line up with germline, which may come from a read error. CDR3: CASSLSGEREQYF. CDR3 DNA: TGTGCTAGCAGCTTATCTGGGGAACGCGAGCAGTACTTC. The rearrangement joins TRBV7-7 to TRBJ2-7; D unclear. Germline V CDR1 and CDR2: SSHAT, FNYEAQ (reference sequence). The CDR3 has 13 amino acids.

This clonotype has a count of ten or more. J is TRBJ2-7 and V is TRBV5-4, with 15 bases matching TRBD2. Germline lookup yields CDR1 SGHNT and CDR2 YYREEE (reference sequence). V gave up 4 bases and J gave up 7 bases; unmatched junction bases: 3. CDR3 size: 14 residues. The CDR3 coding sequence is TGTGCCAGCAGCACAGGGACTAGCGGGAGGGAGCAGTACTTC. It yields the protein CASSTGTSGREQYF.

Regarding this clonotype: A much larger clonotype is one base distant, so this may be a read error. The genes are TRBV4-2 and TRBJ2-2, with D possibly TRBD1 on 5 matching bases. The CDR3 is made up of 15 amino acids. The V end was cut by 4 bases, the J end by 5 bases, with 14 bases between. CDR1 is LGHNA, CDR2 YNFKEQ, per germline. CDR3 amino acids: CASSLGDGYTGELFF. The DNA for the CDR3 is TGTGCCAGCAGCCTAGGGGATGGGTATACCGGGGAGCTGTTTTTT.

The gene calls are TRBV7-3 and TRBJ2-6; a weak D match, TRBD2 (6 bases). The germline V gene encodes CDR1 SGHTA and CDR2 FQGTGA. V gave up 3 bases and J gave up 2 bases, with 11 bases separating them. CDR3 length equals 16 residues. The CDR3 loop reads CASSFTSLPGANVLTF. The CDR3 nucleotides are TGTGCCAGCAGCTTTACTAGCCTCCCTGGGGCCAACGTCCTGACTTTC. Combining the CDR3 with reference TRBV7-3 and TRBJ2-6 gives the whole variable domain GAGVSQTPSNKVTEKGKYVELRCDPISGHTALYWYRQSLGQGPEFLIYFQGTGAADDSGLPNDRFFAVRPEGSVSTLKIQRTERGDSAVYLCASSFTSLPGANVLTFGAGSRLTVL.

The chain combines TRBV11-1 with TRBJ2-2; D remains unclear. CDR1 and CDR2 (germline): SGHAT, FQDESV (reference sequence). The CDR3 consists of 17 residues. The V gene lost 9 bases and the J gene lost 5 bases, with 25 bases spanning the gap. CDR3 bases: TGTGCCAGTAGTAAACCCCCTGAGATGTGGCAAACCGGGGAGCTGTTTTTT. It yields the protein CASSKPPEMWQTGELFF.

The rearrangement uses TRBV20-1 and TRBJ2-3; D possibly corresponds to TRBD2 (5 bases). Trimming cost V 5 bases and J 0 bases, with 15 bases left between them. The CDR3 spans 15 residues. The germline gives CDR1 DFQATT, CDR2 SNEGSKA (reference sequence). The CDR3 DNA is TGCAGTGCTGCGGTCGCGGGTCGTAGCACAGATACGCAGTATTTT. Protein product: CSAAVAGRSTDTQYF.

This clonotype was seen only once. V gene TRBV6-2 or TRBV6-3 combines with J gene TRBJ2-1; 10 bases agree with TRBD1. The CDR3 consists of 16 residues. Germline V CDR1 and CDR2: MNHEY, SVGEGT. Trimming took 5 bases from V and 6 from J; bases not matched to a gene: 10. CDR3 coding DNA: TGTGCCAGCAGTACACCCCGGACAGGGGGGAGCAATGAGCAGTTCTTC. Residues: CASSTPRTGGSNEQFF.

This clonotype appeared many times. This chain connects TRBV5-1 to TRBJ2-7; D unresolved. The germline gives CDR1 SGHRS, CDR2 YFSETQ. This CDR3 is built from 13 residues. V gave up 8 bases and J gave up 4 bases, with 16 bases separating them. In nucleotides, the CDR3 is TGCGCCAGTAGACCCCCCCAGAGGTACGAGCAGTACTTC. Its translation: CASRPPQRYEQYF. Full variable domain (missing parts from reference TRBV5-1 and TRBJ2-7): KAGVTQTPRYLIKTRGQQVTLSCSPISGHRSVSWYQQTPGQGLQFLFEYFSETQRNKGNFPGRFSGRQFSNSRSEMNVSTLELGDSALYLCASRPPQRYEQYFGPGTRLTVT.